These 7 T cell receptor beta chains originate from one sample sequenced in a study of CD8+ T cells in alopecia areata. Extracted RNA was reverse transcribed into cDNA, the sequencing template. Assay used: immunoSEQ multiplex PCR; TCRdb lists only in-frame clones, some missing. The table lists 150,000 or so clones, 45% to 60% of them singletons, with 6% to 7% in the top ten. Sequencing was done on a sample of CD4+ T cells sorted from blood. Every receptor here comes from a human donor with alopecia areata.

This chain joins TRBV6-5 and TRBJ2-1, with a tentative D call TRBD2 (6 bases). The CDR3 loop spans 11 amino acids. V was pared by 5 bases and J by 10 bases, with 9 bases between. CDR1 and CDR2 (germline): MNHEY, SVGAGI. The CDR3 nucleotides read TGTGCCAGCAGTAAGGAGGGAGAGCAGTTCTTC. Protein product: CASSKEGEQFF.

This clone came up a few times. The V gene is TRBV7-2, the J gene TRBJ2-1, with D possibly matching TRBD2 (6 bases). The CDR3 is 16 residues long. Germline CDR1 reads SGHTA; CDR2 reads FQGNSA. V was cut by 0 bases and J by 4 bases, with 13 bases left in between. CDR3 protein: CASSLAPLALYNEQFF. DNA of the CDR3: TGTGCCAGCAGCTTAGCGCCTCTAGCGCTGTACAATGAGCAGTTCTTC.

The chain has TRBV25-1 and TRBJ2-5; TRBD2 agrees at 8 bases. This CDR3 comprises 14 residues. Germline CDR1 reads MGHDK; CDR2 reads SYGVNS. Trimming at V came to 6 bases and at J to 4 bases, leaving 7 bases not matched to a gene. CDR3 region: CASSVAGSVETQYF. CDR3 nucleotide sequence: TGTGCCAGCAGCGTAGCGGGATCCGTAGAGACCCAGTACTTC.

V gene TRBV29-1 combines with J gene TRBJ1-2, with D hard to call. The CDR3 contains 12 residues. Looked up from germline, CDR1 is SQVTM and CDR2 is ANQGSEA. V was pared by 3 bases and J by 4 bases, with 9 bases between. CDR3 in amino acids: CSVDSQLYGYTF. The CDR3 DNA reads TGCAGCGTTGACAGCCAACTCTATGGCTACACCTTC.

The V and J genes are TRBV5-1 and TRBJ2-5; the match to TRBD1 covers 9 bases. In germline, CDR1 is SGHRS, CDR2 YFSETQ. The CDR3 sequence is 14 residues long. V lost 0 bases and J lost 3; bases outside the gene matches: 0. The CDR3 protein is CASSLGTGEETQYF. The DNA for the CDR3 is TGCGCCAGCAGCTTGGGGACAGGGGAAGAGACCCAGTACTTC.

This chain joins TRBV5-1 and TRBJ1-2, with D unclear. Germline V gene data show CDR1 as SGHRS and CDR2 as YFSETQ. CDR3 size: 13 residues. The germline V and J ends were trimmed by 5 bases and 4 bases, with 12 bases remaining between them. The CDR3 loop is CASRSETTYGYTF. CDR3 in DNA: TGCGCCAGCAGGTCCGAGACAACCTATGGCTACACCTTC. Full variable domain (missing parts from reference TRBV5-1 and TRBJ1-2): KAGVTQTPRYLIKTRGQQVTLSCSPISGHRSVSWYQQTPGQGLQFLFEYFSETQRNKGNFPGRFSGRQFSNSRSEMNVSTLELGDSALYLCASRSETTYGYTFGSGTRLTVV.

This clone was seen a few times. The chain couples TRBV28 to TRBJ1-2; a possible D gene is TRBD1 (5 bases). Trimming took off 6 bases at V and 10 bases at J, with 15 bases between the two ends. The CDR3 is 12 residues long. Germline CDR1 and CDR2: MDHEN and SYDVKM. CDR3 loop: CASRGQGLVYTF. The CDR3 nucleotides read TGTGCCAGCAGGGGGCAGGGCCTTGTCTACACCTTC.